This entry concerns a single T cell receptor beta chain. This sample is drawn from a study of siplizumab effects on memory and regulatory T cells. TCRdb's copy holds only in-frame clones and misses some; the assay was immunoSEQ multiplex PCR. The table includes around 100,000 clones, 90% to 95% detected once. CDR1 is GTSNPN and CDR2 is SVGIG in the germline V gene (reference sequence). V shed 0 bases and J shed 6 bases, with 10 bases lying between them. The CDR3 runs 13 residues. The chain carries TRBV30 and TRBJ2-3, with D possibly called TRBD1 or TRBD2 (5 bases each). Sequencing was done on a sample of CD4+ T cells sorted from blood. The sequence came from a human donor in good health. CDR3 in DNA: TGTGCCTGGAGTGTACGGGGCGCGGATACGCAGTATTTT. Translated: CAWSVRGADTQYF.